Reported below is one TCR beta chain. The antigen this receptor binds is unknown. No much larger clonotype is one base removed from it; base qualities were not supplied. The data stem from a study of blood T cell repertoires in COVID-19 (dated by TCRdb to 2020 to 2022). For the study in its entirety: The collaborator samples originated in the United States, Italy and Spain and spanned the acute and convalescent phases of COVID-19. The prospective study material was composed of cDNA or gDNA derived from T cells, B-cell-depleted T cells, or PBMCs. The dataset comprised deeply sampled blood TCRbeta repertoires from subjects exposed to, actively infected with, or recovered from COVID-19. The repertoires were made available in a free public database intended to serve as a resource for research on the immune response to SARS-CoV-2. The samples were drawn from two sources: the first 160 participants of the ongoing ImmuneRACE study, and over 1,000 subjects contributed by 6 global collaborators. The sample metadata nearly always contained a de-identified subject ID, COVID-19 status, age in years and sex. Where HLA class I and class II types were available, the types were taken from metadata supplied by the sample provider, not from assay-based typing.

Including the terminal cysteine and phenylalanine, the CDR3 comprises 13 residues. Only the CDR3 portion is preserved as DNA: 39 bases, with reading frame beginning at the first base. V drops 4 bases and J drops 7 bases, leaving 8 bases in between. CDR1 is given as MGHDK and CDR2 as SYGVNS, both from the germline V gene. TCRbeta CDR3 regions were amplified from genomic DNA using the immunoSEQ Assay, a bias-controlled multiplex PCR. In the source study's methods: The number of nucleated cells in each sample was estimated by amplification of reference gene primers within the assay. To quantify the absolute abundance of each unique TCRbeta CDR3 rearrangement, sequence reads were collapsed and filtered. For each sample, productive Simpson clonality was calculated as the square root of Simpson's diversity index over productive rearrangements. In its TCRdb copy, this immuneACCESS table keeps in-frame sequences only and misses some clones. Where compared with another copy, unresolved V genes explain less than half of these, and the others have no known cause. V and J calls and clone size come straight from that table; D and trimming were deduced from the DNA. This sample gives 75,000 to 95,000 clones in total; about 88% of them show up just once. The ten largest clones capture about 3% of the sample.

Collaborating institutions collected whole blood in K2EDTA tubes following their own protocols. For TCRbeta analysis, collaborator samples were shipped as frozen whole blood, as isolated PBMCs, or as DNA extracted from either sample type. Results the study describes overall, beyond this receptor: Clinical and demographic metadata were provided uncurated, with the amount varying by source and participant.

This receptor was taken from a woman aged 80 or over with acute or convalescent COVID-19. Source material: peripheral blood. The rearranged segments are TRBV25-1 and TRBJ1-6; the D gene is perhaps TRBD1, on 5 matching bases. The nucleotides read TGTGCCAGCAGTGGTAGGGGAAATTCACCCCTCCACTTT. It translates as CASSGRGNSPLHF. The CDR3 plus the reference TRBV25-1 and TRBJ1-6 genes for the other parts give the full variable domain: EADIYQTPRYLVIGTGKKITLECSQTMGHDKMYWYQQDPGMELHLIHYSYGVNSTEKGDLSSESTVSRIRTEHFPLTLESARPSHTSQYLCASSGRGNSPLHFGNGTRLTVT.